The sequence of this T cell receptor beta chain was determined in a study of cytomegalovirus exposure and HLA in healthy donors. After removal of 3 bases from V and 3 bases from J, the junction contained 8 bases not matched to a gene. The CDR3 sequence is 16 residues long. From germline, CDR1 is SGHDT and CDR2 YYEEEE. The protocol was immunoSEQ multiplex PCR, while the TCRdb copy is restricted to in-frame clones and leaves out a portion. This sample has some 110,000 clones; about nine tenths occur once, and the top ten carry 1.5% to 2%. Study-wide results and caveats: Subsequent analysis found a tendency for first-cohort TCR clusters to co-occur within the 120 or so validation repertoires.

With regard to this clone: What it binds is not known.

The chain employs TRBV5-6 and TRBJ1-4; 7 bases agree with TRBD1. Source material: PBMCs. This receptor was obtained from a woman in her late teens or twenties in good health and CMV-seropositive. In DNA form, the CDR3 reads TGTGCCAGCAGCTCGACAGGGAGTATTGCTAATGAAAAACTGTTTTTT. Protein product: CASSSTGSIANEKLFF.